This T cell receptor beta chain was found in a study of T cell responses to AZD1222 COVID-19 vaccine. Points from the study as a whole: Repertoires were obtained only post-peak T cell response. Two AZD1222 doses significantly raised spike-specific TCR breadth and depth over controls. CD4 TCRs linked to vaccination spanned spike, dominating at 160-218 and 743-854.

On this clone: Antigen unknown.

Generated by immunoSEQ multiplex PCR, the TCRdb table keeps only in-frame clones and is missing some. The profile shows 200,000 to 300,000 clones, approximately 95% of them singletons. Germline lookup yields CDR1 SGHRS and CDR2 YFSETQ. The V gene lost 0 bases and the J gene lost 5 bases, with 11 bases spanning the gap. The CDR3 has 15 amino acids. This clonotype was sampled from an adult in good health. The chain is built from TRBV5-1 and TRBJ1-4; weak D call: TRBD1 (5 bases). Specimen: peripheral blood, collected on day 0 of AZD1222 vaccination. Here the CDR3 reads CASSLAQDSNEKLFF. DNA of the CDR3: TGCGCCAGCAGCTTGGCACAGGACTCAAATGAAAAACTGTTTTTT.